This T cell receptor beta chain was identified during a study of cytomegalovirus exposure and HLA in healthy donors. Study-level information: When fewer than 500 donors were genotyped, more than 70% of them were found to fall in the Caucasian-associated ancestry cluster. General study results and limits: The classifier, whose performance was assessed in both the original and validation cohorts, reportedly diagnosed cytomegalovirus status with high specificity and sensitivity. Apart from CMV serostatus, no immune exposure information was available.

About this clone: Its antigen is not identified. At the DNA level, this CDR3 is encoded by other sequences in the same sample as well.

Germline V gene data show CDR1 as WSHSY and CDR2 as SAAADI. There are 12 residues in the CDR3. Trimming left V 3 bases short and J 1 base short, with 3 bases between. The PCR made use of 60 Vbeta and 13 Jbeta primers. Here immunoSEQ multiplex PCR was the method, and the copy in TCRdb shows in-frame clones only, minus some. The sample consists of around 67,000 clones, 75% to 80% of them appearing once. This clonotype was sampled from a man aged 18 to 30 in good health and CMV-seropositive. Specimen: PBMCs. The chain links TRBV10-2 to TRBJ1-1; the D is unclear. The CDR3 is CASSEQNTEAFF. CDR3 DNA: TGCGCCAGCAGTGAACAGAACACTGAAGCTTTCTTT.